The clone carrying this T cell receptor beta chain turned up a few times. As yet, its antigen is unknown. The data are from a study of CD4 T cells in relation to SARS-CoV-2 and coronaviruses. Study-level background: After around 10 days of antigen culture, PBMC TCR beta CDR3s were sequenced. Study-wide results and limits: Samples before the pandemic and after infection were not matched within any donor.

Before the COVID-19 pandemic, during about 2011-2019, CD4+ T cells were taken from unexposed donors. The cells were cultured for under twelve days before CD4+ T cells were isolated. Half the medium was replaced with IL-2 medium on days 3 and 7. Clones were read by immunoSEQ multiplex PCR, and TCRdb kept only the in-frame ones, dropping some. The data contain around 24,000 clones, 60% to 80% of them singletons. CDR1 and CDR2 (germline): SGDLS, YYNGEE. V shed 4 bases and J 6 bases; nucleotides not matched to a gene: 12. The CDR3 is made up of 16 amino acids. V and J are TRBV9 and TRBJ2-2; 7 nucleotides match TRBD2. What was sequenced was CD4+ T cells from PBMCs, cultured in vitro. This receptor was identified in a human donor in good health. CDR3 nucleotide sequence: TGTGCCAGCAGCATGACGACTAGCCCTGGGTCCGGGGAGCTGTTTTTT. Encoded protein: CASSMTTSPGSGELFF.